Below, 16 T cell receptor delta chains from the same sample are listed, as sequenced in a study of gamma-delta T cells after stem cell transplantation (dated by TCRdb to 2015 to 2016). The receptor library was made with RT-PCR. The instrument given in TCRdb is Illumina MiSeq. TCRdb called clones anew from the public reads via CATT; matching DNA rows were later pooled. The sample table shows some 16,000 delta-chain clones, and 9% to 9.5% are seen once. Jointly, the top ten make up 55% to 80% of the sample. Material for sequencing was gamma-delta T cells. The source is a human donor. It is not recorded whose cells these are; they may come from a transplant donor.

As regards this clone: TCRdb pairs this DNA with a much larger clone's protein that differs at residue 8, likely a read error; the protein shown was translated from the DNA. V gene TRDV2 combines with J gene TRDJ1, with 10 bases aligning to TRDD3. Germline CDR1 GEAIGNYY, CDR2 EKD. V shed 0 bases and J 2 bases; nucleotides not matched to a gene: 11. The CDR3 consists of 18 residues. CDR3 nucleotides: TGTGCCTGTGACACCAGAAAATTCCGGGGGGATACGACCGATAAACTCATCTTT. As protein: CACDTRKFRGDTTDKLIF.

This clone was counted ten times or more. The protein TCRdb gives is from a much larger clone and does not agree with this DNA's translation at residue 10, likely a read error; the protein shown here comes from the DNA. The chain links TRDV3 to TRDJ1; TRDD2 agrees at 7 bases. With 2 bases clipped from V and 6 bases from J, the junction kept 15 bases outside the gene matches. CDR1 is TVYSNPD and CDR2 is GDNSRS in the germline V gene (reference sequence). The CDR3 contains 15 residues. The CDR3 coding sequence is TGTGCCTTTTCACTCCTTCCTCTGTACAACTATAAACTCATCTTT. Translating it yields CAFSLLPLYNYKLIF.

This clone was detected a few times. A far bigger clonotype differs at one base, so this is likely a read error. The sample holds other DNA sequences that translate to the same CDR3. This rearrangement joins TRDV1 to TRDJ1; 10 bases align to TRDD3. CDR3 length: 22 residues. Germline V gene data show CDR1 as TSWWSYY and CDR2 as QGS. The CDR3 loop reads CALGEIWEAMDEDWGIVDKLIF. The DNA for the CDR3 is TGTGCGCTTGGGGAAATCTGGGAGGCGATGGATGAGGACTGGGGGATTGTCGATAAACTCATCTTT.

In its sample, this clone was seen a few times. The gene calls are TRDV2 and TRDJ1; D is unresolved. CDR3 length equals 17 residues. Trimming took 2 bases from V and 0 from J, leaving 18 bases between them. CDR1 and CDR2 (germline): GEAIGNYY, EKD. The CDR3 reads CACDNRLTESYTDKLIF. The CDR3 DNA reads TGTGCCTGTGACAACCGCCTTACGGAAAGTTACACCGATAAACTCATCTTT.

On this clone itself: TCRdb has a much larger clone's protein, which differs at residue 3 from the translation of this DNA, likely because of a read error; what is shown is the protein translated from the DNA. The rearrangement links TRDV2 to TRDJ1; 10 positions agree with TRDD3. CDR1 and CDR2 from the germline V gene are GEAIGNYY and EKD. The CDR3 spans 20 residues. The CDR3 DNA reads TGTGCCCGTGAAACCTTAGCGAAACTGGGGGATGTTTCGGCAAATAATAAACTCATCTTT. Its translation is CARETLAKLGDVSANNKLIF.

Concerning this clone: TCRdb assigns this DNA the protein of a much larger clone, which departs from its translation at residue 20; this likely reflects a read error, and the protein shown comes from translating the DNA. This chain joins TRDV1 and TRDJ1, with 13 bases that match TRDD3. CDR3 length: 21 amino acids. The germline V gene has CDR1 TSWWSYY and CDR2 QGS. CDR3 sequence reads: CALGELHNFLLGDTPGDKLTF. The CDR3, as DNA: TGTGCTCTTGGGGAACTTCATAACTTCCTACTGGGGGATACGCCAGGCGATAAACTCACCTTT.

Details on this clone: A read error likely explains this, since a far larger clone differs by one base. The sample holds other DNA sequences that translate to the same CDR3. The rearrangement links TRDV2 to TRDJ1; 13 positions agree with TRDD3. CDR3 size: 16 residues. Germline CDR1 GEAIGNYY, CDR2 EKD. J gave up 2 bases and V 7 bases, and 9 bases lay outside the gene matches. The CDR3 loop is CACDVLGDTGTDKLIF. Written as DNA, the CDR3 is TGTGCCTGCGACGTACTGGGGGATACGGGGACCGATAAACTCATCTTT.

The table lists this clone with a few counts. TCRdb assigns this DNA the protein of a much larger clone, which departs from its translation at residue 15; this likely reflects a read error, and the protein shown comes from translating the DNA. V usage is TRDV2 and J usage is TRDJ1; TRDD3 is a possible D gene (7 bases). In germline, CDR1 is GEAIGNYY, CDR2 EKD. V was pared by 0 bases and J by 4 bases, with 29 bases between. The CDR3 extends over 20 amino acids. CDR3 sequence: CACDTVPSNWGSENDDKLIF. The CDR3 coding sequence is TGTGCCTGTGACACCGTTCCTTCCAACTGGGGATCGGAAAATGACGATAAACTCATCTTT.

This clone showed up just once. Compared with germline, one end of the junction differs, possibly owing to a read error. This CDR3 is CAIGETCRAGGWMTAKLFF. The CDR3 nucleotides read TGTGCTATTGGGGAAACGTGCCGTGCTGGGGGATGGATGACAGCAAAACTCTTCTTT. The chain recombines TRDV1 with TRDJ2, with 9 nucleotides matching TRDD3. Germline V gives CDR1 TSWWSYY, CDR2 QGS. The CDR3 covers 19 residues.

This clone was counted at least ten times. The rearrangement links TRDV1 to TRDJ1, with 8 bases fitting TRDD3. The V segment lost 4 bases and the J segment 1 base; nucleotides outside the gene matches: 26. Germline V gives CDR1 TSWWSYY, CDR2 QGS. The CDR3 sequence is 22 residues long. This CDR3 reads CALGAPSPLSGSDWGFTDKLIF. CDR3 nucleotide sequence: TGTGCTCTTGGGGCCCCTAGCCCCCTTTCTGGCAGCGACTGGGGGTTCACCGATAAACTCATCTTT.

There is no J gene call, but TRDV2 is given as the V gene. The CDR3 has 13 amino acids. Germline V CDR1 and CDR2: GEAIGNYY, EKD. The CDR3 reads CACDPLGLENLTF. Written as DNA, the CDR3 is TGTGCCTGTGACCCTCTAGGGTTAGAAAACCTCACCTTT.

This clone was counted a few times. For this DNA, TCRdb reports the protein of a much larger clone, which diverges at residue 6, most likely from a read error; the protein presented here is translated directly from the DNA. J is TRDJ1 and V is TRDV2; 13 nucleotides match TRDD3. J was trimmed by 0 bases and V by 3 bases; bases with no gene match: 21. Germline V gene lookup returns CDR1 GEAIGNYY and CDR2 EKD. The CDR3 is 22 residues long. The CDR3 bases are TGTGCCTGTGACCCTCCACTGGGGGATACGCCCAGAGATCCTGTGTACACCGATAAACTCATCTTT. It codes for CACDPPLGDTPRDPVYTDKLIF.

This clone was seen only a few times. This DNA's translation differs at residue 4 from TCRdb's protein, which comes from a much larger clone; a read error is likely, and the protein shown is translated from the DNA. The J gene is TRDJ1, the V gene TRDV2; the match to TRDD3 covers 7 bases. This CDR3 region has 20 residues. Germline assignment: CDR1 GEAIGNYY and CDR2 EKD. CDR3 in DNA: TGTGCCTGTGGCACCGTTAGTCGGCGACTGGGGACGCTAATGGCCGATAAACTCATCTTT. Its protein is CACGTVSRRLGTLMADKLIF.

This clone was observed a handful of times. TCRdb's protein, taken from a much larger clone, differs from this DNA's translation at residue 12, likely owing to a read error; the protein displayed comes from the DNA. This chain links TRDV2 with TRDJ3; 7 bases align to TRDD3. The CDR3 sequence is 19 residues long. Germline CDR1 and CDR2: GEAIGNYY and EKD. The DNA of the CDR3 is TGTGCCTGTGACACGGCTGGGGGTCCAAACTCCTTGGACACCCGACAGATGTTTTTC. Translation: CACDTAGGPNSLDTRQMFF.

This clone turned up a few times. This is likely an artifact of a read error, given a far larger clone one base away. This specimen includes other DNA sequences encoding the same CDR3. The rearrangement uses TRDV2 and TRDJ1; 12 bases agree with TRDD3. CDR1 and CDR2 from the germline V gene are GEAIGNYY and EKD. The CDR3 sequence is 19 residues long. CDR3 bases: TGTGCCTGTGACCCCACGTCGGCCCTGGGGGATACGTTCACCGATAAACTCATTTTT. It codes for CACDPTSALGDTFTDKLIF.

Worth noting for this clone: The TCRdb protein, from a much larger clone, departs from this DNA's translation at residue 4, likely by read error; the protein shown derives from the DNA. The V and J genes are TRDV2 and TRDJ1, with D possibly being TRDD3 (5 bases). The CDR3 is 16 amino acids. Germline CDR1 GEAIGNYY, CDR2 EKD. Trimming cost V 4 bases and J 0 bases, with 17 bases left between them. The CDR3 is CACELVGTSNTDKLIF. The CDR3 DNA is TGTGCCTGTGAGCTTGTGGGGACCTCAAACACCGATAAACTCATCTTT.